This T cell receptor beta chain came from a study of T cell responses to AZD1222 COVID-19 vaccine. Whole-study findings and limits: The sample set comprised mostly white British donors with more females, and clonal diversity was possibly underestimated.

V lost 3 bases to trimming and J lost 8 bases, with 17 bases between them. CDR1 and CDR2 (germline): LNHDA, SQIVND (reference sequence). This CDR3 has 15 residues. Here immunoSEQ multiplex PCR was the method, and the copy in TCRdb shows in-frame clones only, minus some. The table includes over 55,000 clones, 80% to 85% detected once. A note on this clone: Antigen unknown.

J is TRBJ1-5 and V is TRBV19; D is unresolved. The starting material was peripheral blood, obtained on day 0 of AZD1222 vaccination. This receptor was identified in an adult in good health. The CDR3 reads CASSMEAGIVKPQHF. Here the CDR3 DNA reads TGTGCCAGTAGTATGGAGGCCGGTATAGTTAAGCCCCAGCATTTT.